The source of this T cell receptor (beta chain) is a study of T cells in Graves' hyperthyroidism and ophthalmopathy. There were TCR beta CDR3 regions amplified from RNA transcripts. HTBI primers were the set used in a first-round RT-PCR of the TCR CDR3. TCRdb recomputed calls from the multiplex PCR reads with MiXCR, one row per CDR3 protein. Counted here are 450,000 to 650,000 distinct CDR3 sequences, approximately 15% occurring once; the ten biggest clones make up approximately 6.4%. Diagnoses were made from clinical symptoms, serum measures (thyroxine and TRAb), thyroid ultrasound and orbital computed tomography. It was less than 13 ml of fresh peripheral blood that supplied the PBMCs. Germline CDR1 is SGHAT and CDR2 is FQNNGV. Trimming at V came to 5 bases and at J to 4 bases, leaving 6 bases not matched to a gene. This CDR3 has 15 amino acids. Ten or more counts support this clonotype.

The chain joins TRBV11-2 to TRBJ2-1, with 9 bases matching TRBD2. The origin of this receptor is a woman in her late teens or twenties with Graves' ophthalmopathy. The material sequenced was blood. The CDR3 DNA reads TGTGCCAGCAGCCTAGCGGGACTCGTTTACAATGAGCAGTTCTTC. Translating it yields CASSLAGLVYNEQFF.